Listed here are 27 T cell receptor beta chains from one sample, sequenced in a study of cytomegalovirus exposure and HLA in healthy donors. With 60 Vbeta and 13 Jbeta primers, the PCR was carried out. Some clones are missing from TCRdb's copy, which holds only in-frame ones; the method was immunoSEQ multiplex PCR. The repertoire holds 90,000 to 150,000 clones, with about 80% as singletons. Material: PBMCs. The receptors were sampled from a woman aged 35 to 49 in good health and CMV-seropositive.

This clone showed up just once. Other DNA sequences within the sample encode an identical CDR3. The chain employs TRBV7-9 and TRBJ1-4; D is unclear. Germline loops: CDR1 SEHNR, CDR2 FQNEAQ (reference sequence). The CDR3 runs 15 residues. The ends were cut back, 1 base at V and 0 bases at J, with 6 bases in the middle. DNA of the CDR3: TGTGCCAGCAGCTTAGATCGAGCAACTAATGAAAAACTGTTTTTT. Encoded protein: CASSLDRATNEKLFF.

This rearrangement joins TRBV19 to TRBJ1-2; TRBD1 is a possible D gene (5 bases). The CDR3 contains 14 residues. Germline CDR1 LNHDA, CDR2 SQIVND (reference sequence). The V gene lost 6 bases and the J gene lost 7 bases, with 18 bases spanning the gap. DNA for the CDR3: TGTGCCAGTAGCGTAGGGGCCAAGCGCGGTGGCTACACCTTC. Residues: CASSVGAKRGGYTF.

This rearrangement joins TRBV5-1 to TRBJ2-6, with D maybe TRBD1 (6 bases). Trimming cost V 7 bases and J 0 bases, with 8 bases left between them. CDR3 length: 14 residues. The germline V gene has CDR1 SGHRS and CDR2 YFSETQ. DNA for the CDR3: TGCGCCAGCCAGGGGATCTCTGGGGCCAACGTCCTGACTTTC. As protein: CASQGISGANVLTF.

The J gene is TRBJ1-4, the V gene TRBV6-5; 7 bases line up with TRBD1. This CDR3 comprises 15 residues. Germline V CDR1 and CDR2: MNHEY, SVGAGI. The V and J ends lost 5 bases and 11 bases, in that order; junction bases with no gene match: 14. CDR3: CASSAGTVGKGKLFF. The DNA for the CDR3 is TGTGCCAGCAGTGCCGGGACAGTTGGGAAGGGGAAACTGTTTTTT.

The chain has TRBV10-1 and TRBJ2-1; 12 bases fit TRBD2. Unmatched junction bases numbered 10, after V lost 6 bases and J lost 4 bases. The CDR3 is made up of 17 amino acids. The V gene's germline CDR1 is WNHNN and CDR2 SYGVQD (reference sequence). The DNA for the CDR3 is TGCGCCAGCAGGGGTCGGACTAGCGGGGACTTATACAATGAGCAGTTCTTC. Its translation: CASRGRTSGDLYNEQFF.

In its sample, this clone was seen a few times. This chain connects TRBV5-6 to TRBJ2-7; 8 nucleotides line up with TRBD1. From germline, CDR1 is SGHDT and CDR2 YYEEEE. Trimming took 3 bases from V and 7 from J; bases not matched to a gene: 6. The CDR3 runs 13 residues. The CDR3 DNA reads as TGTGCCAGCAGCTGGACAGGGATATCTGAGCAGTACTTC. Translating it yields CASSWTGISEQYF.

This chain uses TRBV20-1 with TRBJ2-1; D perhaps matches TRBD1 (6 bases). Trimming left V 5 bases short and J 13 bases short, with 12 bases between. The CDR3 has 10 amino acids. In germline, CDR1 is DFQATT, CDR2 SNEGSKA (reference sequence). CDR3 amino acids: CSASGQSQFF. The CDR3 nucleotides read TGCAGTGCTTCCGGACAGAGTCAGTTCTTC.

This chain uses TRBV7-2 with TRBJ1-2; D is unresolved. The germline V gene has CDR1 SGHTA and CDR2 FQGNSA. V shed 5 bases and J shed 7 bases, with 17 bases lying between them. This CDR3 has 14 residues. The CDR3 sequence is CASSPSGGVTGYTF. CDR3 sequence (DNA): TGTGCCAGCAGCCCATCGGGCGGGGTGACTGGCTACACCTTC.

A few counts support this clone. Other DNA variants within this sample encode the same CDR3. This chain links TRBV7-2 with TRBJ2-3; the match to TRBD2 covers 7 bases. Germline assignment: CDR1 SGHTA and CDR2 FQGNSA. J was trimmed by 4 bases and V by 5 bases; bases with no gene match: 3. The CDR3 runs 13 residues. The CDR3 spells CASSLGGADTQYF. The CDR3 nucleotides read TGTGCCAGCAGCCTGGGGGGGGCAGATACGCAGTATTTT.

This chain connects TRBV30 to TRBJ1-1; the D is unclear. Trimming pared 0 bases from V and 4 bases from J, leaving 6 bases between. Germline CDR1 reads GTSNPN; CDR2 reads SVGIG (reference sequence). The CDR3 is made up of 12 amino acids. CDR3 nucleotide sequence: TGTGCCTGGAGTGTCCGAGGCACTGAAGCTTTCTTT. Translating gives CAWSVRGTEAFF. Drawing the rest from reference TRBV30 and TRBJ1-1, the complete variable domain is SQTIHQWPATLVQPVGSPLSLECTVEGTSNPNLYWYRQAAGRGLQLLFYSVGIGQISSEVPQNLSASRPQDRQFILSSKKLLLSDSGFYLCAWSVRGTEAFFGQGTRLTVV.

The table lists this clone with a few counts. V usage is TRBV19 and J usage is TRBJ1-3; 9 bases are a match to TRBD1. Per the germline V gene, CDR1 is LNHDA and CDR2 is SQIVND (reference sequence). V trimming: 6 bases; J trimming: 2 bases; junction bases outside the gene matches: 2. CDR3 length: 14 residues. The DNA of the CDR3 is TGTGCCAGTAGCGGACAGGGGACTGGAAACACCATATATTTT. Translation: CASSGQGTGNTIYF.

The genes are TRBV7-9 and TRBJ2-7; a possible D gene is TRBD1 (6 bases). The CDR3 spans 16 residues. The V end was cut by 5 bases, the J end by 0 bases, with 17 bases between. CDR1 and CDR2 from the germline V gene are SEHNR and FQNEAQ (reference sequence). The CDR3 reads CASSPTPIQGSYEQYF. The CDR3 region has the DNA TGTGCCAGCAGCCCAACCCCCATACAGGGCTCCTACGAGCAGTACTTC.

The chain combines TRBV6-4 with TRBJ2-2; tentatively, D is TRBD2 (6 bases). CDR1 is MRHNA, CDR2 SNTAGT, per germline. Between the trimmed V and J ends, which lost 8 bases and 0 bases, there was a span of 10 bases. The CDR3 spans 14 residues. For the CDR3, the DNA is TGTGCCAGCCGGCGGGGTACGAACACCGGGGAGCTGTTTTTT. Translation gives CASRRGTNTGELFF.

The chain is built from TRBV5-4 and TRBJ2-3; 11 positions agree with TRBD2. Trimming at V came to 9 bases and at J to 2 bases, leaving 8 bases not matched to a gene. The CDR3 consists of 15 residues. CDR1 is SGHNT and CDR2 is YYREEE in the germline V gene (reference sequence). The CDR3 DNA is TGTGCCATCTCTCCTAGCGGGGGGTTCACAGATACGCAGTATTTT. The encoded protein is CAISPSGGFTDTQYF.

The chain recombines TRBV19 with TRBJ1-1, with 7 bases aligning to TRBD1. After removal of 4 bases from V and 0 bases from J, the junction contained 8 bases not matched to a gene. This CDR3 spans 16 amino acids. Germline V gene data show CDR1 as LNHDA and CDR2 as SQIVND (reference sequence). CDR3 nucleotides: TGTGCCAGTAGTACGTACCCAGGGGGAATGAACACTGAAGCTTTCTTT. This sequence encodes CASSTYPGGMNTEAFF.

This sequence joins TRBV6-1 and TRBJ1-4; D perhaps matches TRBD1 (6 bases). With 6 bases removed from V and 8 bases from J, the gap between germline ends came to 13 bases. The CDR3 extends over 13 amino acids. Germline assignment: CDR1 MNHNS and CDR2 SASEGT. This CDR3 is CASSITGWEKLFF. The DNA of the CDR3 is TGTGCCAGCAGCATTACAGGGTGGGAAAAACTGTTTTTT.

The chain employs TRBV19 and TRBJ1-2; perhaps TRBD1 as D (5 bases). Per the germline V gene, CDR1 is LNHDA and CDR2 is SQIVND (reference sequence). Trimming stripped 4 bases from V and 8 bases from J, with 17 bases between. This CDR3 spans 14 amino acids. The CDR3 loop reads CASSNGGDLRGYTF. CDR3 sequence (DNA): TGTGCCAGTAGTAATGGAGGGGATTTGCGAGGCTACACCTTC.

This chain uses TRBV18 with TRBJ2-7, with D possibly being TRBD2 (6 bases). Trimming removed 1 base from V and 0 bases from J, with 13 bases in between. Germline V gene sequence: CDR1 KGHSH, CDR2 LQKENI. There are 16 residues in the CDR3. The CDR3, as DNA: TGTGCCAGCTCACCACAGGAGACTAGGAGCTCCTACGAGCAGTACTTC. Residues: CASSPQETRSSYEQYF.

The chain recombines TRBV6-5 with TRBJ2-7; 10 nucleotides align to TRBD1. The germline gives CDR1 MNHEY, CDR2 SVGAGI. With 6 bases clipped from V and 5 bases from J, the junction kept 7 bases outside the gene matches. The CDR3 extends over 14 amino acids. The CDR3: CASSPGQGFHEQYF. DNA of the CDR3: TGTGCCAGCAGCCCGGGACAGGGGTTCCACGAGCAGTACTTC.

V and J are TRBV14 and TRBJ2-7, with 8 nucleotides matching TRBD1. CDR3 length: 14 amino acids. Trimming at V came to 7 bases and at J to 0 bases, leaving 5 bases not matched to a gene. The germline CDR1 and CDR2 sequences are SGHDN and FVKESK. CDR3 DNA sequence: TGTGCCAGCAACTCAGGGGGCAGCTCCTACGAGCAGTACTTC. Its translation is CASNSGGSSYEQYF.

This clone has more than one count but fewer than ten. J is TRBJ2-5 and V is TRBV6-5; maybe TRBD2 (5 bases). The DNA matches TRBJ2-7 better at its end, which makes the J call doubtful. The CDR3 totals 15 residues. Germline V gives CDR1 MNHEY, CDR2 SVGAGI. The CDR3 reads CASITPAVVSYEQYF. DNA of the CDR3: TGTGCCAGCATAACCCCAGCGGTGGTCTCCTACGAGCAGTACTTC.

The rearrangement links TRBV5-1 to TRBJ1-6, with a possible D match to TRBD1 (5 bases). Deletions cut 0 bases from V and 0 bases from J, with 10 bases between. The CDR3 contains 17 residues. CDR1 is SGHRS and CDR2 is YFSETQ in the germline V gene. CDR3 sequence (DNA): TGCGCCAGCAGCTTGGGACAGACGAGCTCCTATAATTCACCCCTCCACTTT. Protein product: CASSLGQTSSYNSPLHF.

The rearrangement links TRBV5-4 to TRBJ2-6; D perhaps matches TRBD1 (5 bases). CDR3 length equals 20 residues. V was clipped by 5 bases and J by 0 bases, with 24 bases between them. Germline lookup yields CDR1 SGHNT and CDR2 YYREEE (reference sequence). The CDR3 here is CASSLVGVSREASGANVLTF. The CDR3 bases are TGTGCCAGCAGTCTGGTAGGGGTCTCCCGAGAGGCCTCTGGGGCCAACGTCCTGACTTTC.

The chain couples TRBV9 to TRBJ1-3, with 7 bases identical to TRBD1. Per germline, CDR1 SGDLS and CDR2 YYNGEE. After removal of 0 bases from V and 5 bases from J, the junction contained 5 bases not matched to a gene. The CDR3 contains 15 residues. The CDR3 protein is CASSVGRDSRNTIYF. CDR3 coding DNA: TGTGCCAGCAGCGTAGGCCGGGACAGTCGAAACACCATATATTTT.

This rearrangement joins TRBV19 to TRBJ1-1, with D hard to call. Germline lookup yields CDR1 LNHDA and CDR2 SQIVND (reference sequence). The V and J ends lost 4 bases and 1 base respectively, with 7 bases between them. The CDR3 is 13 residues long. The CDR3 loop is CASSKTRNTEAFF. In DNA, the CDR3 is TGTGCCAGTAGTAAGACAAGGAACACTGAAGCTTTCTTT.

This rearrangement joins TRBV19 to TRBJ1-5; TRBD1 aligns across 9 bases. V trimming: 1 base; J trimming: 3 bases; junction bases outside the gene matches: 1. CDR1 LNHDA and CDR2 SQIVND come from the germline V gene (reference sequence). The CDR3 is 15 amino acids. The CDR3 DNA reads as TGTGCCAGTAGTATAGGACAGGGGGTCAATCAGCCCCAGCATTTT. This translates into CASSIGQGVNQPQHF. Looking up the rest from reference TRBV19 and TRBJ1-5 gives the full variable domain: DGGITQSPKYLFRKEGQNVTLSCEQNLNHDAMYWYRQDPGQGLRLIYYSQIVNDFQKGDIAEGYSVSREKKESFPLTVTSAQKNPTAFYLCASSIGQGVNQPQHFGDGTRLSIL.

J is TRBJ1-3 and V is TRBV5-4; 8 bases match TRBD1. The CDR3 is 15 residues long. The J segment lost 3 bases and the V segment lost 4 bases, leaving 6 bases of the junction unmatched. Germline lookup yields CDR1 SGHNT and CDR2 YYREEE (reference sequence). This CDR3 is CASSPRTGNGNTIYF. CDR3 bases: TGTGCCAGCAGCCCCCGGACAGGGAATGGAAACACCATATATTTT. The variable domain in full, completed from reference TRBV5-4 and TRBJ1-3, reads ETGVTQSPTHLIKTRGQQVTLRCSSQSGHNTVSWYQQALGQGPQFIFQYYREEENGRGNFPPRFSGLQFPNYSSELNVNALELDDSALYLCASSPRTGNGNTIYFGEGSWLTVV.